A selection of T cell receptor beta chains follows, all from one sample in a study of blood T cell repertoires in COVID-19. This table comes from immunoSEQ multiplex PCR, and its TCRdb copy is limited to in-frame clones, with some not included. The data show 310,000 or so clones, about 91% seen once. The sample consisted of PBMCs or T cells enriched from blood (not recorded which). These receptors originate from a woman aged 40 to 49 who had recovered from COVID-19. Each CDR3 is given with its conserved first and last residue. The order of the fields is clone size, CDR3 length, J gene, D gene, V gene, CDR3 protein. D genes are given only for firm matches. Expanded clones get a size class; other rows say once, few or many, or leave the size out.

-	13	TRBJ1-1	-	TRBV18	CASSPQQGGGAFF
-	16	TRBJ2-5	TRBD1	TRBV11-2	CASSLEGRQGGETQYF
-	14	TRBJ1-2	TRBD1	TRBV6-5	CASTPDRGYYGYTF
-	16	TRBJ2-1	-	TRBV28	CASSSPSDTWPWEQFF
once	14	TRBJ1-2	-	TRBV4-1	CASSPDTGLYGYTF
-	16	TRBJ2-7	TRBD2	TRBV7-2	CASSSHSGGSSYEQYF
-	15	TRBJ1-2	-	TRBV7-6	CASSLTPGSNYGYTF
-	16	TRBJ1-5	TRBD1	TRBV4-1	CASSQSLDRGNQPQHF
-	16	TRBJ1-4	-	TRBV28	CASSSVPGGDNEKLFF
-	12	TRBJ2-1	TRBD2	TRBV2	CASSGTSSEQFF
-	15	TRBJ2-1	TRBD2	TRBV24-1	CATSGGAGAYNEQFF
-	14	TRBJ2-7	-	TRBV28	CASSLAGAAYEQYF
-	15	TRBJ2-1	TRBD2	TRBV13	CASSYSGSSYNEQFF
-	15	TRBJ1-5	TRBD1	TRBV9	CASSVGTGPNQPQHF
-	15	TRBJ2-7	TRBD2	TRBV27	CASSLGLAVGYEQYF
-	15	TRBJ2-3	-	TRBV5-1	CASYPQGGGTDTQYF
-	15	TRBJ1-2	TRBD1	TRBV6-1	CASSFPGQPNYGYTF
-	16	TRBJ2-3	TRBD2	TRBV7-3	CASSLGLAGGTDTQYF
-	13	TRBJ2-7	TRBD2	TRBV2	CASSSGGPLEQYF
-	18	TRBJ2-4	-	TRBV18	CASSPGAGTLLAKNIQYF
-	17	TRBJ2-2	TRBD1	TRBV9	CASSVIGRGRGTGELFF
-	15	TRBJ2-1	TRBD2	TRBV5-1	CASSSGGYSYNEQFF
-	13	TRBJ1-1	-	TRBV18	CASLGQLNTEAFF
-	15	TRBJ1-2	TRBD1	TRBV18	CASSPTGDIDYGYTF
-	11	TRBJ2-7	-	TRBV20-1	CSVGGLGEQYF
-	13	TRBJ2-7	-	TRBV6-5	CASSPRASYEQYF
-	14	TRBJ2-3	-	TRBV30	CAWSEGRSTDTQYF
-	16	TRBJ2-1	TRBD1	TRBV7-8	CASSLVGDRAYNEQFF
-	16	TRBJ2-2	TRBD2	TRBV11-2	CASSSRTSGSAGELFF
few	12	TRBJ2-7	-	TRBV12-3/TRBV12-4	CASSPQGYEQYF
once	14	TRBJ1-1	-	TRBV7-9	CASSKIVRVPEAFF
-	13	TRBJ1-2	-	TRBV11-2	CASSSLRGLGYTF
once	15	TRBJ2-7	-	TRBV6-5	CASSYSAGGSYEQYF
-	16	TRBJ2-5	TRBD2	TRBV7-2	CASSPTGLADQETQYF
-	14	TRBJ1-6	TRBD1	TRBV27	CASSRDRDNSPLHF
-	17	TRBJ2-1	-	TRBV7-9	CASSLAQGIRSTNEQFF
-	12	TRBJ1-1	-	TRBV5-8	CASRSGSTEAFF
-	20	TRBJ2-1	TRBD2	TRBV24-1	CATSTNPGLQKFSSYNEQFF
-	12	TRBJ2-1	-	TRBV27	CASSLDSIEQFF
-	14	TRBJ2-2	-	TRBV6-4	CASRLARNTGELFF
-	14	TRBJ2-1	TRBD2	TRBV30	CAWSKSGGVDEQFF
-	12	TRBJ1-3	-	TRBV12-3/TRBV12-4	CASRPSGDTIYF
-	16	TRBJ2-7	TRBD2	TRBV6-5	CASSYWGGSKTYEQYF
-	13	TRBJ2-5	TRBD2	TRBV7-2	CASSLTSLETQYF
-	17	TRBJ2-1	TRBD2	TRBV7-3	CASSLTGAGGLGNEQFF
-	14	TRBJ2-5	TRBD1	TRBV5-4	CASSQDRGRETQYF
-	19	TRBJ2-1	TRBD2	TRBV7-2	CASSLRAGLRGSGSNEQFF
-	15	TRBJ1-1	TRBD1	TRBV19	CASSIRTGRNTEAFF
-	16	TRBJ2-3	-	TRBV6-5	CASSYYFGESTDTQYF
once	16	TRBJ2-5	-	TRBV7-6	CASSSSSRADQETQYF
-	14	TRBJ2-1	-	TRBV4-3	CASSQTNSHNEQFF